This passage covers 32 T cell receptor beta chains from one sample sequenced in a study of blood T cells in healthy people across ages. It was with a sample-barcoded 5' primer and a J-beta primer mix that a second PCR of roughly 7 to 12 cycles was run. MiXCR, run by TCRdb on the 5' RACE reads, gives a single entry per CDR3 protein. The sample shows just over 1 million distinct CDR3 sequences, 35% to 50% of them seen only once. The material sequenced was blood. These receptors were collected from an older woman in good health.

This clonotype appeared many times. The chain carries TRBV29-1 and TRBJ2-3; a possible D gene is TRBD2 (6 bases). Germline V CDR1 and CDR2: SQVTM, ANQGSEA. The V and J ends lost 8 bases and 6 bases respectively, with 18 bases between them. CDR3 length: 13 residues. CDR3 sequence reads: CSLGVGEEDTQYF. The CDR3 DNA reads as TGCAGCCTTGGGGTGGGGGAGGAGGATACGCAGTATTTT.

The rearrangement joins TRBV6-6 to TRBJ2-1; D unclear. This CDR3 is 12 amino acids long. The V gene lost 4 bases and the J gene lost 9 bases, with 10 bases spanning the gap. The germline gives CDR1 MNHNY, CDR2 SVGAGI (reference sequence). Written as DNA, the CDR3 is TGTGCCAGCAGTTCCTTATTGTTTGAGCAGTTCTTC. Protein product: CASSSLLFEQFF.

This clonotype was counted between two and nine times. The chain uses TRBV7-2 and TRBJ2-7; D remains unclear. The germline V gene encodes CDR1 SGHTA and CDR2 FQGNSA. The CDR3 contains 13 residues. V shed 5 bases and J shed 6 bases, with 14 bases lying between them. In DNA form, the CDR3 reads TGTGCCAGCAGCGTAGGGTTGGGTATCGAGCAGTACTTC. Protein: CASSVGLGIEQYF.

This clonotype has only a few counts. The rearrangement links TRBV5-1 to TRBJ2-1, with D tentatively TRBD2 (7 bases). With 1 base removed from V and 6 bases from J, the gap between germline ends came to 14 bases. CDR3 length: 15 residues. CDR1 is SGHRS, CDR2 YFSETQ, per germline. The CDR3: CASSLYGGRINEQFF. Written as DNA, the CDR3 is TGCGCCAGCAGCTTGTACGGGGGGCGGATCAATGAGCAGTTCTTC.

This chain uses TRBV6-1 with TRBJ2-3; weak D call: TRBD2 (5 bases). This CDR3 has 14 residues. V lost 7 bases and J 6 bases, leaving 17 bases between the germline ends. CDR1 is MNHNS and CDR2 is SASEGT in the germline V gene. The CDR3 loop reads CASTGVHRLDTQYF. DNA for the CDR3: TGTGCCAGCACCGGGGTCCACAGATTGGATACGCAGTATTTT.

V gene TRBV5-1 combines with J gene TRBJ1-4, with a possible D match to TRBD1 (6 bases). V gave up 4 bases and J gave up 3 bases, with 13 bases separating them. Germline CDR1 is SGHRS and CDR2 is YFSETQ. The CDR3 extends over 15 amino acids. In nucleotides, the CDR3 is TGCGCCAGCAGCCCACTTACAGGGTCTAATGAAAAACTGTTTTTT. This gives the protein CASSPLTGSNEKLFF.

This clonotype was observed a few times. The chain links TRBV29-1 to TRBJ2-1; no clear D. Germline loops: CDR1 SQVTM, CDR2 ANQGSEA. CDR3 length equals 15 residues. Trimming removed 6 bases at V and 0 bases at J, with 15 bases between. The DNA for the CDR3 is TGCAGCGTCGTATCGGCGAGAATCTCCTACAATGAGCAGTTCTTC. It codes for CSVVSARISYNEQFF.

This clonotype showed up just once. The rearrangement uses TRBV6-5 and TRBJ2-1, with TRBD2 matching 7 bases. The CDR3 consists of 17 residues. After removal of 0 bases from V and 3 bases from J, the junction contained 8 bases not matched to a gene. Germline CDR1 and CDR2: MNHEY and SVGAGI. CDR3 residues: CASSYSRGSFVYNEQFF. CDR3 sequence (DNA): TGTGCCAGCAGTTACTCTCGCGGGAGTTTTGTCTACAATGAGCAGTTCTTC.

The chain has TRBV20-1 and TRBJ2-1; 7 nucleotides agree with TRBD2. The CDR3 spans 12 residues. V trimming: 0 bases; J trimming: 9 bases; junction bases outside the gene matches: 2. Germline V gene lookup returns CDR1 DFQATT and CDR2 SNEGSKA (reference sequence). For the CDR3, the DNA is TGCAGTGCTAGAGAGGGGGGGAGTGAGCAGTTCTTC. Translating gives CSAREGGSEQFF.

The chain joins TRBV6-2 or TRBV6-3 to TRBJ2-3; no definite D call. Germline V gene sequence: CDR1 MNHEY, CDR2 SVGEGT. Trimming removed 0 bases from V and 3 bases from J, with 7 bases in between. CDR3 length: 14 amino acids. The CDR3 DNA reads TGTGCCAGCAGTTACTCGGGGAAAACAGATACGCAGTATTTT. Amino acids: CASSYSGKTDTQYF.

The chain uses TRBV6-2 or TRBV6-3 and TRBJ1-6; a possible D gene is TRBD1 (5 bases). This CDR3 spans 15 amino acids. Germline V lookup: CDR1 MNHEY, CDR2 SVGEGT. Trimming took off 6 bases at V and 8 bases at J, with 17 bases between the two ends. CDR3 nucleotides: TGTGCCAGCAGCTCTCTGGCCAGGGCGGATTCACCCCTCCACTTT. Encoded protein: CASSSLARADSPLHF.

V gene TRBV19 combines with J gene TRBJ1-2; the D is unclear. There are 11 residues in the CDR3. The germline gives CDR1 LNHDA, CDR2 SQIVND (reference sequence). Trimming removed 5 bases at V and 8 bases at J, with 9 bases between. The CDR3 here is CASSGRRGYTF. CDR3 bases: TGTGCCAGTAGTGGGAGACGGGGCTACACCTTC.

This clonotype appeared a few times. The genes are TRBV25-1 and TRBJ1-2; no clear D. Trimming stripped 2 bases from V and 4 bases from J, with 8 bases between. There are 13 residues in the CDR3. The germline V gene has CDR1 MGHDK and CDR2 SYGVNS. The CDR3 reads CASSEAGFYGYTF. The CDR3 DNA sequence: TGTGCCAGCAGTGAAGCGGGGTTCTATGGCTACACCTTC.

This clonotype was recorded a few times. The V gene is TRBV10-3, the J gene TRBJ2-7; the match to TRBD1 covers 9 bases. Unmatched junction bases numbered 9, after V lost 6 bases and J lost 6 bases. This CDR3 region has 14 residues. Germline V gene data show CDR1 as ENHRY and CDR2 as SYGVKD. This CDR3 reads CAIRGQGGFSEQYF. DNA of the CDR3: TGTGCCATCAGGGGACAGGGAGGTTTTAGCGAGCAGTACTTC.

This rearrangement joins TRBV13 to TRBJ2-1, with D possibly being TRBD1 (6 bases). The DNA end is a closer match to TRBJ2-7, so the J assignment may be wrong. This CDR3 is 15 amino acids long. CDR1 and CDR2 from the germline V gene are PRHDT and FYEKMQ (reference sequence). The CDR3 region is CASSSGDRTNNEQYF. The CDR3 DNA follows: TGTGCCAGCAGCTCAGGAGACAGGACAAACAATGAGCAGTACTTC.

The rearrangement uses TRBV20-1 and TRBJ1-5; no clear D. The V gene's germline CDR1 is DFQATT and CDR2 SNEGSKA (reference sequence). The CDR3 length is 14 residues. The ends were cut back, 1 base at V and 3 bases at J, with 10 bases in the middle. The chain's CDR3 is CSARVDATNQPQHF. In DNA, the CDR3 is TGCAGTGCTAGAGTCGACGCTACCAATCAGCCCCAGCATTTT.

The DNA of the CDR3 is TGTGCCAGCAGGCGTTCCGGGACAGGGGTTAAAACTGAAGCTTTCTTT. It translates to CASRRSGTGVKTEAFF. The rearrangement joins TRBV6-5 to TRBJ1-1, with TRBD1 identical over 10 bases. Germline V lookup: CDR1 MNHEY, CDR2 SVGAGI. With 6 bases clipped from V and 5 bases from J, the junction kept 12 bases outside the gene matches. The CDR3 sequence is 16 residues long.

This clonotype was detected once. The V and J genes are TRBV11-1 and TRBJ2-1; TRBD1 agrees at 8 bases. The V and J ends lost 4 bases and 6 bases, in that order; junction bases with no gene match: 11. Germline loops: CDR1 SGHAT, CDR2 FQDESV (reference sequence). The CDR3 loop spans 16 amino acids. CDR3 region: CASSSFPGQVSNEQFF. The CDR3 DNA is TGTGCCAGCAGCTCCTTTCCGGGACAGGTCAGCAATGAGCAGTTCTTC.

This clonotype showed up just a few times. The chain recombines TRBV27 with TRBJ1-6; D is unresolved. This CDR3 has 13 residues. The ends were cut back, 7 bases at V and 10 bases at J, with 14 bases in the middle. Germline CDR1 is MNHEY and CDR2 is SMNVEV (reference sequence). CDR3 bases: TGTGCCAGCAACGGACGCCCTGGATCACCCCTCCACTTT. Amino acid sequence: CASNGRPGSPLHF.

This clonotype was found a few times. The J gene is TRBJ2-1, the V gene TRBV6-1, with TRBD2 matching over 11 bases. J gave up 6 bases and V 5 bases, and 12 bases lay outside the gene matches. Germline CDR1 and CDR2: MNHNS and SASEGT. The CDR3 runs 17 residues. Written as DNA, the CDR3 is TGTGCCAGCAGTAGAGGGACTAGCGGACGACGGAGCAATGAGCAGTTCTTC. Its protein is CASSRGTSGRRSNEQFF.

This clonotype came up a few times. The chain recombines TRBV7-2 with TRBJ2-3; 9 nucleotides match TRBD2. Looked up from germline, CDR1 is SGHTA and CDR2 is FQGNSA. With 5 bases clipped from V and 1 base from J, the junction kept 7 bases outside the gene matches. The CDR3 length is 16 residues. The chain's CDR3 is CASSPRGGGGTDTQYF. CDR3 DNA: TGTGCCAGCAGCCCCCGTGGCGGGGGGGGCACAGATACGCAGTATTTT.

Concerning this clonotype itself: This may come from a read error, since a much larger clone is one base off. The rearrangement uses TRBV20-1 and TRBJ2-7; D may be TRBD2 (6 bases). Per the germline V gene, CDR1 is DFQATT and CDR2 is SNEGSKA (reference sequence). CDR3 length: 16 residues. V was pared by 1 base and J by 6 bases, with 22 bases between. The CDR3 sequence is CSARGGGTLALCEQYF. CDR3 nucleotides: TGCAGTGCTAGAGGTGGGGGGACCCTAGCGTTGTGCGAGCAGTACTTC.

This chain links TRBV27 with TRBJ1-1; D remains unclear. Looked up from germline, CDR1 is MNHEY and CDR2 is SMNVEV (reference sequence). This CDR3 region has 13 residues. V was trimmed by 8 bases and J by 1 base, leaving 11 bases between them. The CDR3 nucleotides are TGTGCCAGCGGGCTTGTTGGGAACACTGAAGCTTTCTTT. Its protein is CASGLVGNTEAFF.

The V call is TRBV14, the J call TRBJ2-5; no clear D gene. The CDR3 totals 13 residues. Germline CDR1 is SGHDN and CDR2 is FVKESK. Trimming pared 1 base from V and 7 bases from J, leaving 10 bases between. The CDR3 DNA reads TGTGCCAGCAGCCAAGTTAGGCTTGGGACCCAGTACTTC. It is translated as CASSQVRLGTQYF.

This clonotype was observed a few times. The CDR3 nucleotides read TGTGCCAGCTCACCACCAGGGGTGTATGGATACGAGCAGTACTTC. Its protein product is CASSPPGVYGYEQYF. The chain links TRBV18 to TRBJ2-7, with D possibly being TRBD1 (5 bases). Trimming shortened V by 0 bases and J by 4 bases, and 13 bases separated the two germline ends. Germline CDR1 reads KGHSH; CDR2 reads LQKENI. This CDR3 has 15 residues.

The chain employs TRBV9 and TRBJ1-1; no clear D gene. Trimming removed 1 base from V and 1 base from J, with 11 bases in between. The CDR3 has 15 residues. Germline CDR1 SGDLS, CDR2 YYNGEE. CDR3 in DNA: TGTGCCAGCAGCGTATTGGCAGCCAAGAACACTGAAGCTTTCTTT. Its protein product is CASSVLAAKNTEAFF.

Points on this clonotype: A much larger clone is a single base away; this may be a read error. The CDR3 DNA follows: TGCAGCGTTGAACTTGGGGGCGCTGGCACAGATACGCAGTATTTT. Protein sequence: CSVELGGAGTDTQYF. This chain connects TRBV29-1 to TRBJ2-3, with D possibly matching TRBD1 (6 bases). The CDR3 length is 15 residues. Trimming shortened V by 2 bases and J by 1 base, and 13 bases separated the two germline ends. In germline, CDR1 is SQVTM, CDR2 ANQGSEA.

The J gene is TRBJ2-1, the V gene TRBV6-2 or TRBV6-3, with D maybe TRBD1 (6 bases). Germline V gene lookup returns CDR1 MNHEY and CDR2 SVGEGT. This CDR3 region has 14 residues. V shed 5 bases and J shed 6 bases, with 14 bases lying between them. In DNA form, the CDR3 reads TGTGCCAGCAGTCCTCAGGGGTGGGGCAATGAGCAGTTCTTC. Translated, it gives CASSPQGWGNEQFF.

This clonotype was detected many times. V is TRBV5-1 and J is TRBJ2-7; 9 bases align to TRBD2. Trimming took 2 bases from V and 0 from J; bases not matched to a gene: 12. The CDR3 contains 18 residues. CDR1 and CDR2 from the germline V gene are SGHRS and YFSETQ. CDR3: CASSFTTPTSGLSYEQYF. The CDR3 DNA sequence: TGCGCCAGCAGCTTTACTACTCCGACTAGCGGACTCTCCTACGAGCAGTACTTC.

V is TRBV10-3 and J is TRBJ2-7; 7 bases line up with TRBD2. V gave up 0 bases and J gave up 2 bases; unmatched junction bases: 1. The CDR3 contains 14 residues. Germline assignment: CDR1 ENHRY and CDR2 SYGVKD. CDR3 in amino acids: CAISESGRAYEQYF. Here the CDR3 DNA reads TGTGCCATCAGTGAGTCGGGGAGGGCCTACGAGCAGTACTTC.

The rearrangement joins TRBV3-1 to TRBJ1-6; 7 bases agree with TRBD1. V lost 5 bases, J lost 7 bases, and 5 bases stayed unmatched. CDR3 length: 14 amino acids. Looked up from germline, CDR1 is LGHDT and CDR2 is YNNKEL (reference sequence). The CDR3 reads CASSNRGENSPLHF. In nucleotides, the CDR3 is TGTGCCAGCAGCAACAGGGGCGAAAATTCACCCCTCCACTTT.

The gene calls are TRBV14 and TRBJ2-5; D is ambiguous. Trimming shortened V by 4 bases and J by 1 base, and 13 bases separated the two germline ends. The CDR3 extends over 15 amino acids. Per germline, CDR1 SGHDN and CDR2 FVKESK. The CDR3 nucleotides read TGTGCCAGCAGCCGAGAAGGCGAAGTCCAAGAGACCCAGTACTTC. Residues: CASSREGEVQETQYF.